A single sample is the source of the 30 T cell receptor beta chains below, sequenced in a study of immune evolution from preneoplasia to lung adenocarcinoma. Generated by immunoSEQ multiplex PCR, the TCRdb table keeps only in-frame clones and is missing some. The repertoire includes about 7,400 clones, around 79% of them detected once, and about 8% sits in the top ten. The sequencing input was FFPE minimally invasive lung adenocarcinoma tissue. The receptors here all came from a person between 65 and 79 years old with lung adenocarcinoma.

The chain links TRBV27 to TRBJ2-7; 7 nucleotides align to TRBD2. This CDR3 is built from 13 residues. J gave up 2 bases and V 7 bases, and 5 bases lay outside the gene matches. Germline CDR1 is MNHEY and CDR2 is SMNVEV (reference sequence). Here the CDR3 DNA reads TGTGCCAGCAAACAGCGGGGCACCTACGAGCAGTACTTC. As protein: CASKQRGTYEQYF.

The chain links TRBV11-3 to TRBJ1-1; D may be TRBD1 (5 bases). The V end lost 3 bases, the J end lost 3 bases, and 8 bases lay between the germline ends. The germline gives CDR1 SGHNT, CDR2 YENEEA. The CDR3 sequence is 13 residues long. For the CDR3, the DNA is TGTGCCAGCAGCTTGGGGGTGGACACTGAAGCTTTCTTT. Translated, it gives CASSLGVDTEAFF.

The V gene is TRBV20-1, the J gene TRBJ1-1; D gene uncertain. This CDR3 region has 11 residues. V dropped 5 bases and J dropped 1 base, with 5 bases sitting between them. The germline V gene has CDR1 DFQATT and CDR2 SNEGSKA (reference sequence). CDR3 coding DNA: TGCAGTGCTTCAGCGAACACTGAAGCTTTCTTT. This codes for CSASANTEAFF.

Note on this clone: A junction boundary mismatches the germline segment, possibly from a read error. The chain couples TRBV7-7 to TRBJ2-1, with 11 nucleotides matching TRBD2. Germline V CDR1 and CDR2: SSHAT, FNYEAQ (reference sequence). CDR3 size: 16 residues. CDR3 loop: CASSLGVAGGPSEQFF. As DNA, the CDR3 is TGTGCTAGCAGCTTAGGGGTAGCGGGGGGGCCTAGTGAGCAGTTCTTC.

The chain combines TRBV20-1 with TRBJ2-7; D remains unclear. The germline V gene has CDR1 DFQATT and CDR2 SNEGSKA (reference sequence). The CDR3 contains 11 residues. Deletions cut 4 bases from V and 6 bases from J, with 10 bases between. CDR3 sequence (DNA): TGCAGTGCTAATCACGTCGGCGAGCAGTACTTC. It translates to CSANHVGEQYF.

The V gene is TRBV9, the J gene TRBJ1-4; D not resolved. The V end was cut by 0 bases, the J end by 7 bases, with 10 bases between. This CDR3 comprises 14 residues. Germline V gives CDR1 SGDLS, CDR2 YYNGEE. The CDR3 DNA reads TGTGCCAGCAGCGTAGATCCGCGCGGTGAAAAACTGTTTTTT. The encoded protein is CASSVDPRGEKLFF. The full variable domain, with the rest looked up from reference TRBV9 and TRBJ1-4, is DSGVTQTPKHLITATGQRVTLRCSPRSGDLSVYWYQQSLDQGLQFLIQYYNGEERAKGNILERFSAQQFPDLHSELNLSSLELGDSALYFCASSVDPRGEKLFFGSGTQLSVL.

This chain links TRBV5-1 with TRBJ1-2; no firm D call. The V end was cut by 0 bases, the J end by 8 bases, with 14 bases between. The germline V gene encodes CDR1 SGHRS and CDR2 YFSETQ. The CDR3 runs 14 residues. CDR3 loop: CASSLEQPGVGYTF. CDR3 DNA: TGCGCCAGCAGCTTGGAACAGCCGGGTGTGGGCTACACCTTC. Full variable domain (rest looked up from reference TRBV5-1 and TRBJ1-2): KAGVTQTPRYLIKTRGQQVTLSCSPISGHRSVSWYQQTPGQGLQFLFEYFSETQRNKGNFPGRFSGRQFSNSRSEMNVSTLELGDSALYLCASSLEQPGVGYTFGSGTRLTVV.

This clone was counted a few times. The chain carries TRBV30 and TRBJ1-2; the D is unclear. The ends were cut back, 8 bases at V and 6 bases at J, with 13 bases in the middle. The CDR3 consists of 11 residues. CDR1 is GTSNPN and CDR2 is SVGIG in the germline V gene (reference sequence). CDR3 sequence reads: CARIGDHGYTF. CDR3 DNA: TGTGCCCGCATCGGAGATCATGGCTACACCTTC.

This sequence joins TRBV18 and TRBJ2-1; a weak D match, TRBD2 (5 bases). Trimming left V 6 bases short and J 9 bases short, with 15 bases between. The germline V gene encodes CDR1 KGHSH and CDR2 LQKENI. This CDR3 has 13 residues. CDR3 loop: CASSLDEGGEQFF. The CDR3 nucleotides read TGTGCCAGCTCGCTCGACGAGGGTGGTGAGCAGTTCTTC.

The CDR3 DNA follows: TGCAGCGTTCCCCCGACTAGCGGGAGAACAGATACGCAGTATTTT. Its translation is CSVPPTSGRTDTQYF. This chain links TRBV29-1 with TRBJ2-3; TRBD2 agrees at 12 bases. Germline CDR1 SQVTM, CDR2 ANQGSEA. Germline trimming cut 5 bases from V and 3 bases from J; bases unmatched to any gene: 6. This CDR3 spans 15 amino acids.

As DNA, the CDR3 is TGCGCCAGCAGGGCGGGGCGGCAGTTGACCCAGTACTTC. It yields the protein CASRAGRQLTQYF. The chain carries TRBV5-1 and TRBJ2-5; TRBD2 might be the D (6 bases). V lost 5 bases to trimming and J lost 7 bases, with 15 bases between them. The CDR3 extends over 13 amino acids. CDR1 is SGHRS and CDR2 is YFSETQ in the germline V gene.

The chain has TRBV28 and TRBJ1-2; TRBD1 might be the D (6 bases). The CDR3 is 15 amino acids. The V gene's germline CDR1 is MDHEN and CDR2 SYDVKM. Between the trimmed V and J ends, which lost 4 bases and 8 bases, there was a span of 20 bases. Here the CDR3 reads CASSSETGSAEGYTF. In DNA form, the CDR3 reads TGTGCCAGCAGTTCTGAGACAGGCTCAGCGGAAGGCTACACCTTC.

The gene calls are TRBV20-1 and TRBJ2-7, with 9 positions matching TRBD1. CDR3 length: 11 amino acids. Germline V gene lookup returns CDR1 DFQATT and CDR2 SNEGSKA (reference sequence). The CDR3 reads CRVGTGSEQYF. The CDR3 nucleotides are TGCAGAGTGGGGACAGGGAGCGAGCAGTACTTC.

V gene TRBV27 combines with J gene TRBJ2-1; D unclear. This CDR3 has 13 amino acids. Germline assignment: CDR1 MNHEY and CDR2 SMNVEV (reference sequence). V lost 6 bases and J lost 5, with 11 bases in between. CDR3 sequence: CASRTPGHNEQFF. CDR3 coding DNA: TGTGCCAGCAGGACACCGGGCCACAATGAGCAGTTCTTC.

The table lists this clone with a few counts. This sequence joins TRBV5-4 and TRBJ2-7; D could derive from TRBD1 or TRBD2 (5 bases each). Trimming stripped 0 bases from V and 5 bases from J, with 9 bases between. The CDR3 totals 13 residues. The germline V gene has CDR1 SGHNT and CDR2 YYREEE (reference sequence). The CDR3 protein is CASSLAGADEQYF. The CDR3 DNA sequence: TGTGCCAGCAGCTTGGCCGGGGCGGACGAGCAGTACTTC.

The chain recombines TRBV11-3 with TRBJ1-1; D is unclear. Germline CDR1 SGHNT, CDR2 YENEEA. CDR3 length equals 13 residues. Trimming cost V 4 bases and J 1 base, with 7 bases left between them. The CDR3 DNA reads as TGTGCCAGCAGCTGGACCACGAACACTGAAGCTTTCTTT. This sequence encodes CASSWTTNTEAFF.

The sample holds a few counts of this clone. The V gene is TRBV9, the J gene TRBJ1-1, with a weak D call TRBD1 (5 bases). The V gene lost 0 bases and the J gene lost 3 bases, with 9 bases spanning the gap. From germline, CDR1 is SGDLS and CDR2 YYNGEE. The CDR3 contains 14 residues. In nucleotides, the CDR3 is TGTGCCAGCAGCGTAGTAGGGACTGACACTGAAGCTTTCTTT. Translated: CASSVVGTDTEAFF.

The V call is TRBV5-6, the J call TRBJ1-2; D is perhaps TRBD1 (6 bases). This CDR3 region has 16 residues. CDR1 and CDR2 from the germline V gene are SGHDT and YYEEEE. The V and J ends lost 4 bases and 8 bases respectively, with 24 bases between them. CDR3 region: CASSRPGGGEVLGYTF. DNA for the CDR3: TGTGCCAGCAGCCGACCTGGAGGGGGAGAGGTTTTGGGCTACACCTTC. Together with reference TRBV5-6 and TRBJ1-2, the CDR3 gives the full variable domain: DAGVTQSPTHLIKTRGQQVTLRCSPKSGHDTVSWYQQALGQGPQFIFQYYEEEERQRGNFPDRFSGHQFPNYSSELNVNALLLGDSALYLCASSRPGGGEVLGYTFGSGTRLTVV.

The chain uses TRBV7-2 and TRBJ2-1; no firm D call. Looked up from germline, CDR1 is SGHTA and CDR2 is FQGNSA. The CDR3 is 13 residues long. Trimming pared 2 bases from V and 0 bases from J, leaving 2 bases between. CDR3 protein: CASSLNSYNEQFF. In nucleotides, the CDR3 is TGTGCCAGCAGCTTAAACTCCTACAATGAGCAGTTCTTC.

This clone is medium-sized in the sample. The chain couples TRBV19 to TRBJ1-4; 10 bases are a match to TRBD1. Trimming removed 7 bases from V and 7 bases from J; junction bases left unmatched: 9. There are 15 residues in the CDR3. The germline gives CDR1 LNHDA, CDR2 SQIVND (reference sequence). The CDR3 protein is CASNPTGGGGEKLFF. CDR3 nucleotides: TGTGCCAGTAACCCGACAGGGGGCGGTGGTGAAAAACTGTTTTTT. The complete variable domain, with remaining parts taken from reference TRBV19 and TRBJ1-4, reads DGGITQSPKYLFRKEGQNVTLSCEQNLNHDAMYWYRQDPGQGLRLIYYSQIVNDFQKGDIAEGYSVSREKKESFPLTVTSAQKNPTAFYLCASNPTGGGGEKLFFGSGTQLSVL.

The chain combines TRBV29-1 with TRBJ1-2; D gene unclear. Trimming took off 0 bases at V and 1 base at J, with 21 bases between the two ends. Germline-derived CDR1 and CDR2 are SQVTM and ANQGSEA. This CDR3 spans 18 amino acids. This chain's CDR3 is CSVEDRTGPLVNNYGYTF. CDR3 nucleotides: TGCAGCGTTGAAGATCGAACCGGGCCCCTAGTTAATAACTATGGCTACACCTTC.

This clone was counted once. The genes are TRBV10-3 and TRBJ2-3, with 8 bases that match TRBD2. V lost 7 bases, J lost 4 bases, and 10 bases stayed unmatched. There are 15 residues in the CDR3. Germline V gene sequence: CDR1 ENHRY, CDR2 SYGVKD. The DNA of the CDR3 is TGTGCCATCAAGGCAGTAGCGGGAATGTCAGATACGCAGTATTTT. Its protein product is CAIKAVAGMSDTQYF.

As for this clone: The junction departs from the called germline gene at one end, perhaps through a read error. The rearrangement uses TRBV15 and TRBJ2-3; the D is unclear. Per the germline V gene, CDR1 is LNHNV and CDR2 is YYDKDF (reference sequence). This CDR3 spans 14 amino acids. The CDR3 spells CATSSDVGTDTQYF. CDR3 in DNA: TGTGCCACCAGCAGTGATGTTGGAACAGATACACAGTATTTT. The complete variable domain, with remaining parts taken from reference TRBV15 and TRBJ2-3, reads DAMVIQNPRYQVTQFGKPVTLSCSQTLNHNVMYWYQQKSSQAPKLLFHYYDKDFNNEADTPDNFQSRRPNTSFCFLDIRSPGLGDTAMYLCATSSDVGTDTQYFGPGTRLTVL.

The rearrangement uses TRBV27 and TRBJ1-2; TRBD1 matches at 8 bases. Germline CDR1 is MNHEY and CDR2 is SMNVEV (reference sequence). CDR3 length equals 16 residues. J was trimmed by 2 bases and V by 5 bases; bases with no gene match: 10. CDR3 amino acids: CASSRAGTGVNYGYTF. The CDR3 DNA follows: TGTGCCAGCAGTAGGGCCGGGACAGGAGTAAACTATGGCTACACCTTC.

The chain links TRBV11-2 to TRBJ2-7, with D possibly being TRBD2 (5 bases). V was pared by 5 bases and J by 3 bases, with 8 bases between. The CDR3 runs 12 residues. Germline V gene data show CDR1 as SGHAT and CDR2 as FQNNGV. This CDR3 is CASSVGDYEQYF. CDR3 coding DNA: TGTGCCAGCAGCGTGGGAGACTACGAGCAGTACTTC.

In its sample, this clone was seen a few times. The CDR3 sequence is CASSLMAQFEQYF. The CDR3, as DNA: TGTGCCAGCAGCTTAATGGCCCAGTTCGAGCAGTACTTC. This rearrangement joins TRBV7-3 to TRBJ2-7; no clear D gene. Germline loops: CDR1 SGHTA, CDR2 FQGTGA. The CDR3 has 13 amino acids. Trimming pared 1 base from V and 6 bases from J, leaving 10 bases between.

V and J are TRBV7-9 and TRBJ2-5; D gene uncertain. Trimming stripped 9 bases from V and 5 bases from J, with 13 bases between. This CDR3 contains 12 residues. The V gene's germline CDR1 is SEHNR and CDR2 FQNEAQ (reference sequence). Written as DNA, the CDR3 is TGTGCCAGTGTTGGGCGTGGGGAGACCCAGTACTTC. It specifies CASVGRGETQYF. The complete variable domain, with remaining parts taken from reference TRBV7-9 and TRBJ2-5, reads DTGVSQNPRHKITKRGQNVTFRCDPISEHNRLYWYRQTLGQGPEFLTYFQNEAQLEKSRLLSDRFSAERPKGSFSTLEIQRTEQGDSAMYLCASVGRGETQYFGPGTRLLVL.

This clone was seen a single time. In DNA form, the CDR3 reads TGTGCCAGCAGTCCCATGACAGGGGCTTCCTACGAGCAGTACTTC. Translation gives CASSPMTGASYEQYF. The chain combines TRBV7-9 with TRBJ2-7; 8 bases align to TRBD1. V dropped 6 bases and J dropped 1; count of bases not matched to a gene: 8. This CDR3 region has 15 residues. Per germline, CDR1 SEHNR and CDR2 FQNEAQ (reference sequence).

In this sample, this clone turned up a few times. V is TRBV7-9 and J is TRBJ2-7, with TRBD1 matching 8 bases. V lost 5 bases to trimming and J lost 6 bases; unmatched junction nucleotides: 3. CDR1 and CDR2 (germline): SEHNR, FQNEAQ (reference sequence). The CDR3 spans 12 residues. The CDR3 nucleotides read TGTGCCAGCAGCACTACAGGGGGCGAGCAGTACTTC. Translating gives CASSTTGGEQYF.

This chain uses TRBV2 with TRBJ2-5; 12 bases align to TRBD2. CDR3 length equals 16 residues. Per germline, CDR1 SNHLY and CDR2 FYNNEI. The junction had 8 bases not matched to a gene; V was cut back by 5 bases and J by 4 bases. The CDR3 is CASSPSGRVGGETQYF. Written as DNA, the CDR3 is TGTGCCAGCAGTCCTAGCGGGAGGGTGGGTGGAGAGACCCAGTACTTC.